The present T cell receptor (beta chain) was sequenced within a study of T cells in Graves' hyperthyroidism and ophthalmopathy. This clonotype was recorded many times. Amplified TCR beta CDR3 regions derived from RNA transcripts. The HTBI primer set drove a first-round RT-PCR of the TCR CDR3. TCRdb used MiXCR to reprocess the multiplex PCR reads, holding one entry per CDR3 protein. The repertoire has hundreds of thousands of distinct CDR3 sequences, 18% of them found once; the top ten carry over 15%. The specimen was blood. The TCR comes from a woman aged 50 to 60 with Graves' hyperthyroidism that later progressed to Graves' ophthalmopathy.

CDR3 DNA sequence: TGTGCCAGCACCCCGGCGCGACCAGATACGCAGTATTTT. Translating gives CASTPARPDTQYF. The chain carries TRBV11-2 and TRBJ2-3, with D unresolved. Trimming removed 7 bases at V and 4 bases at J, with 12 bases between. Germline assignment: CDR1 SGHAT and CDR2 FQNNGV. This CDR3 has 13 residues.